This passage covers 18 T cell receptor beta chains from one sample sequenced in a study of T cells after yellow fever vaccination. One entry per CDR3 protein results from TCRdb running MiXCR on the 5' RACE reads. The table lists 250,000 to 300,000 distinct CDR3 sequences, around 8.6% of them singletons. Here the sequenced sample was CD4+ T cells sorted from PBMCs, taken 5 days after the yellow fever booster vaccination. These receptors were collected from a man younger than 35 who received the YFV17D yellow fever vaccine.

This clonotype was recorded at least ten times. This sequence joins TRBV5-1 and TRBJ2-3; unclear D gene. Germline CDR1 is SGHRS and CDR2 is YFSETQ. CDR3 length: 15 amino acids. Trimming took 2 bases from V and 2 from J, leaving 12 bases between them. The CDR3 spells CASSFSGPNTDTQYF. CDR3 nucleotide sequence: TGCGCCAGCAGCTTCTCCGGTCCTAACACAGATACGCAGTATTTT.

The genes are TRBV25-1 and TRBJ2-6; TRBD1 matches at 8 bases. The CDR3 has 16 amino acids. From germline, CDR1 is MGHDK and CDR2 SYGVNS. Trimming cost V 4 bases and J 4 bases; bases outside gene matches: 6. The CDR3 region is CASSGTGLSGANVLTF. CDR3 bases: TGTGCCAGCAGTGGGACAGGGTTGAGCGGGGCCAACGTCCTGACTTTC. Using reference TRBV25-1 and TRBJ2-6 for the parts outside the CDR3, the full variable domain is EADIYQTPRYLVIGTGKKITLECSQTMGHDKMYWYQQDPGMELHLIHYSYGVNSTEKGDLSSESTVSRIRTEHFPLTLESARPSHTSQYLCASSGTGLSGANVLTFGAGSRLTVL.

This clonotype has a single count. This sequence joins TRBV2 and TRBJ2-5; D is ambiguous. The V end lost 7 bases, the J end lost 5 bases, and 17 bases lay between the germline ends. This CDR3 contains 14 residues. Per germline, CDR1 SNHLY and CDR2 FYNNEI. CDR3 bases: TGTGCCAGCAAAAGGTACCTCGGCAGGGAGACCCAGTACTTC. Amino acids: CASKRYLGRETQYF.

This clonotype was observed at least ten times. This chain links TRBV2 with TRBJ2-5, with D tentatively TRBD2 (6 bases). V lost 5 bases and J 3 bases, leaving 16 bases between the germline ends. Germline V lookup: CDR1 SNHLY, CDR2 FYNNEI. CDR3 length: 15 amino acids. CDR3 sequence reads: CASSLDIGEEETQYF. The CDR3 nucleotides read TGTGCCAGCAGTCTGGACATAGGGGAGGAAGAGACCCAGTACTTC. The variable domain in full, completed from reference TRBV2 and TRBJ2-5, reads EPEVTQTPSHQVTQMGQEVILRCVPISNHLYFYWYRQILGQKVEFLVSFYNNEISEKSEIFDDQFSVERPDGSNFTLKIRSTKLEDSAMYFCASSLDIGEEETQYFGPGTRLLVL.

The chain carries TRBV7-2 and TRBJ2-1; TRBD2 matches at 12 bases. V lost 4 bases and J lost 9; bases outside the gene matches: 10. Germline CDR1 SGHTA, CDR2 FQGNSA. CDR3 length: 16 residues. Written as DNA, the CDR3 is TGTGCCAGCAGCTCCTCTAGCGGGGGGGCCAAGGTTGAGCAGTTCTTC. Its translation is CASSSSSGGAKVEQFF.

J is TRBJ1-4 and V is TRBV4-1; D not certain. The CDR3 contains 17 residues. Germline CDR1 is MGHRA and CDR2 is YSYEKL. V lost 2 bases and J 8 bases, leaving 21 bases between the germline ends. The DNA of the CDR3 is TGCGCCAGCAGCCAAACCCCGGCGAGGGCCCGAAGGGAAAAACTGTTTTTT. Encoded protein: CASSQTPARARREKLFF.

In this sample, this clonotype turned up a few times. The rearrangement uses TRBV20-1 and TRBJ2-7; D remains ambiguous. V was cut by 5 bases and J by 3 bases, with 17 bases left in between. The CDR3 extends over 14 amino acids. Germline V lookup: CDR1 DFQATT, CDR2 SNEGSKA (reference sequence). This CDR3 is CSAVTQQINYEQYF. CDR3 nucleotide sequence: TGCAGTGCTGTGACCCAACAGATAAACTACGAGCAGTACTTC.

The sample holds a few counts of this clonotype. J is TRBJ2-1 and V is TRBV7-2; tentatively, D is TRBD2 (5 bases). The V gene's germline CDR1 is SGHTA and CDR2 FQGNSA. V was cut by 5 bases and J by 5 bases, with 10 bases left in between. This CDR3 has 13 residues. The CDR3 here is CASSIGLDNEQFF. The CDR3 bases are TGTGCCAGCAGCATCGGACTGGACAATGAGCAGTTCTTC.

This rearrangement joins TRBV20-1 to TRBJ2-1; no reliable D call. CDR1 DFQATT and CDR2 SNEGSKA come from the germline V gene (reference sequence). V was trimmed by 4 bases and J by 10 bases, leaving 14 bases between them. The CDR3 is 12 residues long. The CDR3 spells CSAKIYSGEQFF. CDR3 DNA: TGCAGTGCTAAAATATACTCGGGCGAGCAGTTCTTC.

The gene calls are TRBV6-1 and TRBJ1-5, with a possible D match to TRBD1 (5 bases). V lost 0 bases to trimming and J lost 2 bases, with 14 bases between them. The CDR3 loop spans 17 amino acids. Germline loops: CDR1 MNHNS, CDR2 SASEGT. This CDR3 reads CASSEATGAFGNQPQHF. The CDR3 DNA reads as TGTGCCAGCAGTGAAGCCACAGGCGCGTTCGGCAATCAGCCCCAGCATTTT.

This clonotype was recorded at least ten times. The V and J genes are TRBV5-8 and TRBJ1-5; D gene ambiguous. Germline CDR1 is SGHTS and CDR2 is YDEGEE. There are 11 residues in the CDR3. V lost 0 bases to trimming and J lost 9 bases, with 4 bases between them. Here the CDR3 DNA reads TGTGCCAGCAGCTTGGGCCGGCCCCAGCATTTT. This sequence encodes CASSLGRPQHF.

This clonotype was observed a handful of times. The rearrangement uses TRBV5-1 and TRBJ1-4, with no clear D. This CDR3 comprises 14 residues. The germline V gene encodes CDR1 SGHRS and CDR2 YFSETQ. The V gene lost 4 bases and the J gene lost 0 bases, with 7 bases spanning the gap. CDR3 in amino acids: CASSSTTTNEKLFF. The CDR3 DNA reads TGCGCCAGCAGCAGTACAACAACTAATGAAAAACTGTTTTTT.

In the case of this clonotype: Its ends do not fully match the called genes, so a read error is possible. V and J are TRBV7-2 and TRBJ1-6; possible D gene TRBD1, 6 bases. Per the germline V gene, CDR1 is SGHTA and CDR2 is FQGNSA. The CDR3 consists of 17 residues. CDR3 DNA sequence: TGTGTCAGCAGCTTAGGAGGGGGGGTCGCCTATAATTCACCCCTCCACTTT. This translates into CVSSLGGGVAYNSPLHF.

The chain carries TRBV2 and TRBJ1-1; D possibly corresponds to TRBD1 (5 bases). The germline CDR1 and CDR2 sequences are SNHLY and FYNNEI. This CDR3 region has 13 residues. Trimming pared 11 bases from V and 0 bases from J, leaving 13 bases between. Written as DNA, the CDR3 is TGTGCCGGACACCTCACGATGAACACTGAAGCTTTCTTT. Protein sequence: CAGHLTMNTEAFF.

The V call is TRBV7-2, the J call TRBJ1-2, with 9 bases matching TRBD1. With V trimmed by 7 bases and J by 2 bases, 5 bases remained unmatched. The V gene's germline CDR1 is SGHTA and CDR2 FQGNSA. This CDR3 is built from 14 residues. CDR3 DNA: TGTGCCAGCACCCTAGGGACAGGGAACTATGGCTACACCTTC. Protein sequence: CASTLGTGNYGYTF.

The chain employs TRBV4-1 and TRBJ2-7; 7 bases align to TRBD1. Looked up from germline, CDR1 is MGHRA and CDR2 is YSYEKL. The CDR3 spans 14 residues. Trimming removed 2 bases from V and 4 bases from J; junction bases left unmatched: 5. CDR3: CASSQRTGEYEQYF. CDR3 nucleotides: TGCGCCAGCAGCCAACGTACAGGGGAGTACGAGCAGTACTTC.

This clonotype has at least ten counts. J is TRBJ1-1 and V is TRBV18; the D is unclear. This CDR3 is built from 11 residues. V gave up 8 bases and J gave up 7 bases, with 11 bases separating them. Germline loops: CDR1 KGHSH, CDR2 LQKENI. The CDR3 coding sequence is TGTGCCAGCGACAACGGCAATGAAGCTTTCTTT. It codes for CASDNGNEAFF.

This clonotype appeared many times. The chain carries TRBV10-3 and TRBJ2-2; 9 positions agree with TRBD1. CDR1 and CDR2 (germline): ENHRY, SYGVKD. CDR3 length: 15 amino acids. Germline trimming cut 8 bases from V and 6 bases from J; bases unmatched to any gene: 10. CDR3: CAIFGGTGIAGELFF. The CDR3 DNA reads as TGTGCCATCTTCGGAGGGACAGGGATCGCCGGGGAGCTGTTTTTT.